The 21 T cell receptor beta chains presented below share a single source sample, sequenced in a study of beta chain features in type 1 diabetes. Isolated RNA was reverse transcribed in full, so expressed TCRB transcripts were sequenced. Sequencing was performed with immunoSEQ multiplex PCR; in TCRdb, only in-frame clones are kept and a portion is missing. The repertoire holds about 130,000 clones, with about 8.7% as singletons. Sequenced material: central memory CD4+ T cells from blood. Receptor source: a man aged 18-30 years in good health.

This chain uses TRBV7-9 with TRBJ1-2, with D hard to call. From germline, CDR1 is SEHNR and CDR2 FQNEAQ (reference sequence). The CDR3 length is 15 residues. Trimming took 6 bases from V and 2 from J, leaving 16 bases between them. Written as DNA, the CDR3 is TGTGCCAGCAGTCGATCGGGGTCGGAGAACTATGGCTACACCTTC. Translation gives CASSRSGSENYGYTF. The full variable domain, with the rest looked up from reference TRBV7-9 and TRBJ1-2, is DTGVSQNPRHKITKRGQNVTFRCDPISEHNRLYWYRQTLGQGPEFLTYFQNEAQLEKSRLLSDRFSAERPKGSFSTLEIQRTEQGDSAMYLCASSRSGSENYGYTFGSGTRLTVV.

This clone was observed a handful of times. The chain has TRBV5-4 and TRBJ1-6; a possible D gene is TRBD1 (6 bases). CDR3 length: 15 amino acids. Between the trimmed V and J ends, which lost 4 bases and 4 bases, there was a span of 12 bases. Germline loops: CDR1 SGHNT, CDR2 YYREEE (reference sequence). In DNA form, the CDR3 reads TGTGCCAGCAGCCCCGAGGGGGTATATAATTCACCCCTCCACTTT. Protein sequence: CASSPEGVYNSPLHF.

This clone was counted only a few times. The chain couples TRBV10-3 to TRBJ2-3; TRBD2 matches 10 bases. Trimming cost V 5 bases and J 7 bases; bases outside gene matches: 6. The CDR3 consists of 14 residues. Per germline, CDR1 ENHRY and CDR2 SYGVKD. The CDR3 DNA follows: TGTGCCATCAGTTCTAGCGGGGGTCGGAATACGCAGTATTTT. Amino acid sequence: CAISSSGGRNTQYF.

This clone was detected a few times. This chain uses TRBV6-1 with TRBJ1-2; D unresolved. This CDR3 contains 15 residues. V was trimmed by 1 base and J by 4 bases, leaving 13 bases between them. Germline values: CDR1 MNHNS, CDR2 SASEGT. Written as DNA, the CDR3 is TGTGCCAGCAGTGAAGGTTGGGCGGACTCCTATGGCTACACCTTC. This translates into CASSEGWADSYGYTF.

The chain combines TRBV4-2 with TRBJ2-7, with D tentatively TRBD1 (5 bases). Germline-derived CDR1 and CDR2 are LGHNA and YNFKEQ. Between the trimmed V and J ends, which lost 0 bases and 3 bases, there was a span of 12 bases. This CDR3 comprises 15 residues. The CDR3 region is CASSQDMGPFYEQYF. The CDR3 coding sequence is TGTGCCAGCAGCCAAGACATGGGGCCCTTCTACGAGCAGTACTTC.

This clone is a singleton in its sample. This chain connects TRBV11-1 to TRBJ1-6; 7 bases are a match to TRBD1. The CDR3 extends over 14 amino acids. The germline V gene has CDR1 SGHAT and CDR2 FQDESV (reference sequence). Trimming removed 3 bases from V and 7 bases from J; junction bases left unmatched: 3. This CDR3 is CASSFGTANSPLHF. The CDR3 DNA is TGTGCCAGCAGCTTCGGGACAGCCAATTCACCCCTCCACTTT. Together with reference TRBV11-1 and TRBJ1-6, the CDR3 gives the full variable domain: EAEVAQSPRYKITEKSQAVAFWCDPISGHATLYWYRQILGQGPELLVQFQDESVVDDSQLPKDRFSAERLKGVDSTLKIQPAELGDSAMYLCASSFGTANSPLHFGNGTRLTVT.

The rearrangement uses TRBV2 and TRBJ2-7, with D unclear. The CDR3 runs to 12 residues. Trimming pared 6 bases from V and 1 base from J, leaving 7 bases between. Germline V gene data show CDR1 as SNHLY and CDR2 as FYNNEI. The CDR3 coding sequence is TGTGCCAGCAGCCCCCAATCCTACGAGCAGTACTTC. Amino acids: CASSPQSYEQYF. The full variable domain, rest sourced from reference TRBV2 and TRBJ2-7, is EPEVTQTPSHQVTQMGQEVILRCVPISNHLYFYWYRQILGQKVEFLVSFYNNEISEKSEIFDDQFSVERPDGSNFTLKIRSTKLEDSAMYFCASSPQSYEQYFGPGTRLTVT.

This clone was seen a few times. The J gene is TRBJ2-3, the V gene TRBV4-3, with a tentative D call TRBD2 (5 bases). The V gene's germline CDR1 is LGHNA and CDR2 YSLEER. The V gene lost 0 bases and the J gene lost 6 bases, with 10 bases spanning the gap. There are 14 residues in the CDR3. The CDR3 sequence: CASSQDRRGDTQYF. In nucleotides, the CDR3 is TGCGCCAGCAGCCAAGATAGGAGAGGGGATACGCAGTATTTT.

This clone was recorded a few times. CDR3 region: CAISADQGANQPQHF. The DNA for the CDR3 is TGTGCCATCAGCGCCGACCAGGGGGCGAATCAGCCCCAGCATTTT. The chain uses TRBV10-3 and TRBJ1-5, with TRBD1 matching 8 bases. The CDR3 length is 15 residues. Germline CDR1 and CDR2: ENHRY and SYGVKD. Trimming at V came to 6 bases and at J to 4 bases, leaving 8 bases not matched to a gene.

This clone turned up a few times. This chain links TRBV18 with TRBJ2-2; D is perhaps TRBD1 (5 bases). This CDR3 is 17 amino acids long. V was clipped by 3 bases and J by 1 base, with 15 bases between them. The germline CDR1 and CDR2 sequences are KGHSH and LQKENI. CDR3 in amino acids: CASSPLPPQGNTGELFF. The CDR3 DNA follows: TGTGCCAGCTCACCGCTCCCCCCCCAGGGGAACACCGGGGAGCTGTTTTTT. Supplemented by reference TRBV18 and TRBJ2-2, the full variable domain reads NAGVMQNPRHLVRRRGQEARLRCSPMKGHSHVYWYRQLPEEGLKFMVYLQKENIIDESGMPKERFSAEFPKEGPSILRIQQVVRGDSAAYFCASSPLPPQGNTGELFFGEGSRLTVL.

This clone was observed a few times. The chain has TRBV29-1 and TRBJ2-5, with 7 bases fitting TRBD1. Germline assignment: CDR1 SQVTM and CDR2 ANQGSEA. CDR3 length equals 15 residues. Trimming removed 6 bases from V and 2 bases from J; junction bases left unmatched: 12. In DNA form, the CDR3 reads TGCAGCGTCGGGAAGGCGACAGGGCCACAAGAGACCCAGTACTTC. Translated: CSVGKATGPQETQYF.

V usage is TRBV27 and J usage is TRBJ1-2, with a weak D call TRBD1 (5 bases). This CDR3 has 14 residues. Germline CDR1 MNHEY, CDR2 SMNVEV (reference sequence). Trimming removed 7 bases from V and 8 bases from J, with 20 bases in between. CDR3 DNA sequence: TGTGCCAGCAAAGCGACCGGGACTGGGAACGGCTACACCTTC. Translating gives CASKATGTGNGYTF.

This CDR3 is CASSPRQGWTEAFF. As DNA, the CDR3 is TGCGCCAGCAGCCCCAGACAGGGATGGACTGAAGCTTTCTTT. The chain employs TRBV5-1 and TRBJ1-1, with 7 bases lining up with TRBD1. V was pared by 4 bases and J by 5 bases, with 8 bases of the junction left unmatched. This CDR3 contains 14 residues. CDR1 SGHRS and CDR2 YFSETQ come from the germline V gene. Together with reference TRBV5-1 and TRBJ1-1, the CDR3 gives the full variable domain: KAGVTQTPRYLIKTRGQQVTLSCSPISGHRSVSWYQQTPGQGLQFLFEYFSETQRNKGNFPGRFSGRQFSNSRSEMNVSTLELGDSALYLCASSPRQGWTEAFFGQGTRLTVV.

The chain couples TRBV11-3 to TRBJ2-5; the D gene is possibly TRBD2 (6 bases). The length of the CDR3 is 12 residues. The ends were cut back, 7 bases at V and 9 bases at J, with 15 bases in the middle. Looked up from germline, CDR1 is SGHNT and CDR2 is YENEEA. The CDR3 region is CASTLSGGAQYF. The CDR3, as DNA: TGTGCCAGCACCCTTTCCGGCGGGGCCCAGTACTTC.

The chain employs TRBV9 and TRBJ2-3, with D tentatively TRBD2 (5 bases). The CDR3 has 15 amino acids. Germline CDR1 SGDLS, CDR2 YYNGEE. V was shortened by 4 bases and J by 5 bases, with 17 bases between the two germline ends. The CDR3: CASSLGRAVEDTQYF. Written as DNA, the CDR3 is TGTGCCAGCAGCCTTGGGCGAGCGGTCGAAGATACGCAGTATTTT. The whole variable domain, remainder taken from reference TRBV9 and TRBJ2-3, is DSGVTQTPKHLITATGQRVTLRCSPRSGDLSVYWYQQSLDQGLQFLIQYYNGEERAKGNILERFSAQQFPDLHSELNLSSLELGDSALYFCASSLGRAVEDTQYFGPGTRLTVL.

This clone was detected ten times or more. The chain joins TRBV11-2 to TRBJ2-4; TRBD2 is a possible D gene (5 bases). Trimming removed 4 bases at V and 9 bases at J, with 16 bases between. The CDR3 length is 14 residues. Germline CDR1 reads SGHAT; CDR2 reads FQNNGV. The CDR3 loop is CASSSYGLPGIQYF. In DNA form, the CDR3 reads TGTGCCAGCAGCTCCTATGGACTGCCAGGCATTCAGTACTTC. The entire variable domain, with the rest obtained from reference TRBV11-2 and TRBJ2-4, is as follows: EAGVAQSPRYKIIEKRQSVAFWCNPISGHATLYWYQQILGQGPKLLIQFQNNGVVDDSQLPKDRFSAERLKGVDSTLKIQPAKLEDSAVYLCASSSYGLPGIQYFGAGTRLSVL.

The chain joins TRBV5-1 to TRBJ2-5; 7 nucleotides align to TRBD1. The CDR3 loop spans 14 amino acids. Germline V lookup: CDR1 SGHRS, CDR2 YFSETQ. J was trimmed by 5 bases and V by 5 bases; bases with no gene match: 9. The CDR3 is CASSVDRVIETQYF. The CDR3 DNA reads TGCGCCAGCAGTGTAGACAGGGTAATTGAGACCCAGTACTTC.

The J gene is TRBJ2-1, the V gene TRBV9, with a weak D call TRBD1 (6 bases). The CDR3 extends over 14 amino acids. V shed 4 bases and J shed 9 bases, with 17 bases lying between them. CDR1 SGDLS and CDR2 YYNGEE come from the germline V gene. The CDR3: CASSLEQGQVEQFF. In DNA, the CDR3 is TGTGCCAGCAGCTTAGAACAGGGTCAGGTTGAGCAGTTCTTC.

This chain joins TRBV9 and TRBJ1-1; 10 bases map to TRBD1. Per the germline V gene, CDR1 is SGDLS and CDR2 is YYNGEE. There are 13 residues in the CDR3. V shed 7 bases and J 4 bases; nucleotides not matched to a gene: 4. The CDR3 nucleotides read TGTGCCAGCTCCCGGACAGGGGGCACTGAAGCTTTCTTT. This codes for CASSRTGGTEAFF.

This clone turned up a few times. The gene calls are TRBV5-6 and TRBJ1-2, with TRBD1 identical over 9 bases. There are 15 residues in the CDR3. CDR1 and CDR2 from the germline V gene are SGHDT and YYEEEE. V shed 5 bases, J shed 7 bases, and the junction held 12 bases outside the gene matches. CDR3 nucleotide sequence: TGTGCCAGCAGTTCCACCGGGACAGGGTACGGTGGCTACACCTTC. It yields the protein CASSSTGTGYGGYTF.

This clone was observed many times. V usage is TRBV2 and J usage is TRBJ2-3, with TRBD2 identical over 8 bases. CDR3 length: 14 residues. Germline CDR1 and CDR2: SNHLY and FYNNEI. Germline trimming cut 7 bases from V and 4 bases from J; bases unmatched to any gene: 7. CDR3: CASTGRGAADTQYF. CDR3 sequence (DNA): TGTGCCAGCACTGGGCGGGGGGCGGCAGATACGCAGTATTTT.